The 10 T cell receptor beta chains presented below share a single source sample, sequenced in a study of cytomegalovirus exposure and HLA in healthy donors. The PCR made use of 60 Vbeta and 13 Jbeta primers. Sequencing used immunoSEQ multiplex PCR; TCRdb keeps in-frame clones, though not all of them. The sample holds roughly 100,000 clones, under 85% seen once. The sequenced sample was PBMCs. Receptors originate from a man aged 50 to 59 in good health and CMV-seropositive.

The genes are TRBV28 and TRBJ1-4; D is unclear. CDR3 length equals 11 residues. Germline CDR1 MDHEN, CDR2 SYDVKM. The ends were cut back, 5 bases at V and 12 bases at J, with 10 bases in the middle. CDR3 DNA sequence: TGTGCCAGCAGTCTCCTCGGGGAACTGTTTTTT. Protein product: CASSLLGELFF.

This sequence joins TRBV2 and TRBJ1-2, with TRBD1 identical over 7 bases. The CDR3 has 15 amino acids. CDR1 is SNHLY and CDR2 is FYNNEI in the germline V gene. The ends lost 1 base at V and 4 bases at J; junction bases unmatched: 6. This CDR3 is CASSEGVGGAYGYTF. The CDR3 coding sequence is TGTGCCAGCAGTGAAGGGGTAGGGGGCGCCTATGGCTACACCTTC.

The chain has TRBV13 and TRBJ1-1, with 10 bases fitting TRBD1. V trimming: 5 bases; J trimming: 2 bases; junction bases outside the gene matches: 14. The CDR3 loop spans 18 amino acids. Germline V gene data show CDR1 as PRHDT and CDR2 as FYEKMQ (reference sequence). The CDR3 loop is CASSPTRDRGLFNTEAFF. CDR3 DNA sequence: TGTGCCAGCAGCCCGACCCGGGACAGGGGCCTATTTAACACTGAAGCTTTCTTT. The full variable domain, its missing parts supplied by reference TRBV13 and TRBJ1-1, is AAGVIQSPRHLIKEKRETATLKCYPIPRHDTVYWYQQGPGQDPQFLISFYEKMQSDKGSIPDRFSAQQFSDYHSELNMSSLELGDSALYFCASSPTRDRGLFNTEAFFGQGTRLTVV.

For this clone: The sample carries other DNA sequences with the same CDR3. The rearrangement links TRBV28 to TRBJ1-2; 8 bases agree with TRBD1. In germline, CDR1 is MDHEN, CDR2 SYDVKM. Germline trimming cut 7 bases from V and 4 bases from J; bases unmatched to any gene: 5. This CDR3 is built from 13 residues. The CDR3 spells CASTLGTGYGYTF. The CDR3 nucleotides read TGTGCCAGCACTCTGGGGACAGGCTATGGCTACACCTTC.

V gene TRBV15 combines with J gene TRBJ2-1; 7 bases agree with TRBD2. From germline, CDR1 is LNHNV and CDR2 YYDKDF (reference sequence). J was trimmed by 6 bases and V by 0 bases; bases with no gene match: 8. The CDR3 covers 16 residues. CDR3 sequence: CATSRDRSGKPNEQFF. The CDR3 coding sequence is TGTGCCACCAGCAGAGATCGCAGCGGGAAACCCAATGAGCAGTTCTTC.

J is TRBJ2-1 and V is TRBV5-1; 9 bases fit TRBD2. Germline V gene sequence: CDR1 SGHRS, CDR2 YFSETQ. CDR3 size: 15 residues. V shed 5 bases and J 7 bases; nucleotides not matched to a gene: 10. CDR3 bases: TGCGCCAGCAGTTACTCTTTAGCGGGAGAAAATGAGCAGTTCTTC. Translated: CASSYSLAGENEQFF.

Here the CDR3 DNA reads TGTGCCAGTAGTATTGGCGACGTCGGGGGACTAGGTGTTTACGAGCAGTACTTC. Amino acid sequence: CASSIGDVGGLGVYEQYF. This chain uses TRBV19 with TRBJ2-7; 8 nucleotides line up with TRBD2. Germline V gene data show CDR1 as LNHDA and CDR2 as SQIVND (reference sequence). CDR3 length: 18 residues. With V trimmed by 3 bases and J by 4 bases, 17 bases remained unmatched. Full variable domain (remainder filled in from reference TRBV19 and TRBJ2-7): DGGITQSPKYLFRKEGQNVTLSCEQNLNHDAMYWYRQDPGQGLRLIYYSQIVNDFQKGDIAEGYSVSREKKESFPLTVTSAQKNPTAFYLCASSIGDVGGLGVYEQYFGPGTRLTVT.

This clone appeared a few times. This rearrangement joins TRBV11-2 to TRBJ2-1; 9 bases match TRBD2. Germline V gene data show CDR1 as SGHAT and CDR2 as FQNNGV. The V segment lost 5 bases and the J segment 4 bases; nucleotides outside the gene matches: 6. The CDR3 runs 15 residues. This CDR3 is CASSLTSGLYNEQFF. DNA of the CDR3: TGTGCCAGCAGCCTCACTAGCGGGCTATACAATGAGCAGTTCTTC.

This clone came up a few times. V usage is TRBV29-1 and J usage is TRBJ2-2; a weak D match, TRBD2 (6 bases). CDR1 SQVTM and CDR2 ANQGSEA come from the germline V gene. The CDR3 is made up of 17 amino acids. Trimming took off 0 bases at V and 0 bases at J, with 14 bases between the two ends. The CDR3, as DNA: TGCAGCGTTGAAGATATAGGAGGGCCTGCGAACACCGGGGAGCTGTTTTTT. Protein product: CSVEDIGGPANTGELFF.

As to this clone: Other DNA variants within this sample encode the same CDR3. The chain uses TRBV30 and TRBJ2-1, with TRBD2 as a possible D gene (6 bases). Germline CDR1 GTSNPN, CDR2 SVGIG (reference sequence). Deletions cut 2 bases from V and 10 bases from J, with 21 bases between. The CDR3 contains 15 residues. The CDR3 loop reads CAWSRVGGILGEQFF. The CDR3 DNA is TGTGCCTGGAGTAGAGTCGGGGGAATTCTGGGGGAGCAGTTCTTC.